The 15 T cell receptor beta chains below all came from one sample that was sequenced in a study of beta chain features in type 1 diabetes. No cognate antigen is known for these TCRs. Investigators reverse transcribed all isolated RNA, so they sequenced expressed TCRB transcripts. The protocol was immunoSEQ multiplex PCR, while the TCRdb copy is restricted to in-frame clones and leaves out a portion. The data contain 600,000 to 700,000 clones, around 12% of them singletons. Findings of the study overall: Type 1 diabetes patients had TCRB CDR3s that were shorter (moderately but significantly so) in all four CD4+ subsets.

Sample: naive CD4+ T cells from blood. These receptor sequences come from a man younger than 40 with type 1 diabetes.

The chain employs TRBV6-5 and TRBJ1-6; D is unresolved. Deletions cut 4 bases from V and 4 bases from J, with 11 bases between. CDR3 size: 15 residues. The germline CDR1 and CDR2 sequences are MNHEY and SVGAGI. The CDR3 DNA is TGTGCCAGCAGTTCCTGGACGGGATATAATTCACCCCTCCACTTT. The encoded protein is CASSSWTGYNSPLHF.

This clone came up a few times. The chain uses TRBV5-1 and TRBJ2-1, with D possibly matching TRBD1 (6 bases). With 0 bases removed from V and 5 bases from J, the gap between germline ends came to 12 bases. CDR1 and CDR2 from the germline V gene are SGHRS and YFSETQ. CDR3 length: 15 amino acids. CDR3 nucleotide sequence: TGCGCCAGCAGCTTGGCTCCGGGACACGACAATGAGCAGTTCTTC. Protein sequence: CASSLAPGHDNEQFF.

The gene calls are TRBV5-1 and TRBJ2-1, with D maybe TRBD2 (5 bases). V was cut by 2 bases and J by 3 bases, with 12 bases left in between. The CDR3 consists of 15 residues. From germline, CDR1 is SGHRS and CDR2 YFSETQ. The CDR3 protein is CASSLGLADYNEQFF. In DNA, the CDR3 is TGCGCCAGCAGCTTAGGGCTAGCAGACTACAATGAGCAGTTCTTC. Looking up the rest from reference TRBV5-1 and TRBJ2-1 gives the full variable domain: KAGVTQTPRYLIKTRGQQVTLSCSPISGHRSVSWYQQTPGQGLQFLFEYFSETQRNKGNFPGRFSGRQFSNSRSEMNVSTLELGDSALYLCASSLGLADYNEQFFGPGTRLTVL.

This clone was counted a few times. The gene calls are TRBV18 and TRBJ1-1; a weak D match, TRBD1 (5 bases). The CDR3 is 15 residues long. Deletions cut 6 bases from V and 1 base from J, with 15 bases between. Germline V gene data show CDR1 as KGHSH and CDR2 as LQKENI. CDR3 bases: TGTGCCAGCTCCCCCGGCCCGGGGCAGAACACTGAAGCTTTCTTT. Protein product: CASSPGPGQNTEAFF.

This clone was counted a few times. The genes are TRBV7-2 and TRBJ1-2, with a tentative D call TRBD1 (6 bases). Germline V gene data show CDR1 as SGHTA and CDR2 as FQGNSA. The CDR3 totals 13 residues. V shed 6 bases and J shed 10 bases, with 18 bases lying between them. The CDR3 bases are TGTGCCAGCAGTCATAACGGACAGCAAGACTACACCTTC. Translation: CASSHNGQQDYTF.

This clone has just a few counts. V is TRBV29-1 and J is TRBJ1-1, with D perhaps TRBD1 (6 bases). V lost 0 bases and J 0 bases, leaving 11 bases between the germline ends. The CDR3 is 15 amino acids. Germline lookup yields CDR1 SQVTM and CDR2 ANQGSEA. This chain's CDR3 is CSVEDLGTLNTEAFF. The CDR3 bases are TGCAGCGTTGAAGATCTTGGGACATTGAACACTGAAGCTTTCTTT.

This clone has a handful of counts. V and J are TRBV15 and TRBJ1-1; no clear D. V was shortened by 0 bases and J by 8 bases, with 7 bases between the two germline ends. The CDR3 is 12 residues long. Germline V gene data show CDR1 as LNHNV and CDR2 as YYDKDF (reference sequence). CDR3 nucleotides: TGTGCCACCAGCAGAGAGGCCGCCGAAGCTTTCTTT. As protein: CATSREAAEAFF.

This clone was picked up a small number of times. The CDR3 protein is CASTSNPGHQNYGYTF. Here the CDR3 DNA reads TGTGCCAGCACCAGTAATCCGGGACACCAAAACTATGGCTACACCTTC. This chain connects TRBV21-1 to TRBJ1-2; the table's TRBD1 call for D was not verified on the DNA. TRBV21-1 is noted as a pseudogene. The CDR3 extends over 16 amino acids.

The table lists this clone with a few counts. The chain carries TRBV9 and TRBJ2-3, with 11 positions matching TRBD2. Germline V lookup: CDR1 SGDLS, CDR2 YYNGEE. The V segment lost 2 bases and the J segment 2 bases; nucleotides outside the gene matches: 1. This CDR3 has 15 amino acids. This CDR3 reads CASSVTSGITDTQYF. The CDR3 DNA reads as TGTGCCAGCAGCGTGACTAGCGGGATCACAGATACGCAGTATTTT.

This clone has a handful of counts. Here the CDR3 DNA reads TGTGCCAGCAGGGACTCCATGGGGCAGCCCCAGCATTTT. Its translation: CASRDSMGQPQHF. J is TRBJ1-5 and V is TRBV6-5, with D unclear. The germline CDR1 and CDR2 sequences are MNHEY and SVGAGI. V lost 6 bases and J lost 7, with 13 bases in between. The CDR3 is made up of 13 amino acids.

This clone was seen a few times. The rearrangement links TRBV11-2 to TRBJ2-2, with 9 positions matching TRBD1. This CDR3 comprises 15 residues. Germline trimming cut 3 bases from V and 4 bases from J; bases unmatched to any gene: 3. Germline CDR1 SGHAT, CDR2 FQNNGV. In DNA form, the CDR3 reads TGTGCCAGCAGCTTCGGGACAGGGTTCACCGGGGAGCTGTTTTTT. It yields the protein CASSFGTGFTGELFF.

The V gene is TRBV7-2, the J gene TRBJ2-2; D is undetermined. CDR1 SGHTA and CDR2 FQGNSA come from the germline V gene. The CDR3 spans 14 residues. Trimming left V 6 bases short and J 6 bases short, with 14 bases between. The CDR3 loop is CASSREVFAGELFF. The CDR3 DNA reads as TGTGCCAGCAGTAGAGAAGTTTTCGCCGGGGAGCTGTTTTTT.

The V and J genes are TRBV7-2 and TRBJ2-1; D unclear. Trimming pared 1 base from V and 2 bases from J, leaving 9 bases between. Looked up from germline, CDR1 is SGHTA and CDR2 is FQGNSA. CDR3 length equals 15 residues. The CDR3 is CASSLVSDTYNEQFF. The DNA of the CDR3 is TGTGCCAGCAGCTTAGTATCTGACACCTACAATGAGCAGTTCTTC.

The chain couples TRBV4-1 to TRBJ2-3, with D perhaps TRBD2 (5 bases). V was pared by 2 bases and J by 13 bases, with 16 bases between. This CDR3 contains 13 residues. Germline CDR1 reads MGHRA; CDR2 reads YSYEKL. CDR3 sequence: CASSQSSGSWEYF. CDR3 sequence (DNA): TGCGCCAGCAGCCAAAGTTCGGGATCGTGGGAGTATTTT.

This clone was counted between two and nine times. This sequence joins TRBV28 and TRBJ2-7, with D possibly matching TRBD2 (6 bases). The CDR3 covers 14 residues. V lost 1 base and J lost 4, with 11 bases in between. Germline lookup yields CDR1 MDHEN and CDR2 SYDVKM. The CDR3 DNA is TGTGCCAGCAGTTTATTTGCGGGGCGGTACGAGCAGTACTTC. As protein: CASSLFAGRYEQYF.